A single sample is the source of the 16 T cell receptor beta chains below, sequenced in a study of CD8 T cells in ankylosing spondylitis. Each CDR3 protein is one row after TCRdb ran MiXCR on the 5' RACE reads. This repertoire shows around 150,000 distinct CDR3 sequences, around 7.9% found once; its top ten account for 9.5% to 15%. The source material was blood, either unsorted or a sorted T cell fraction (not recorded which). Every receptor here comes from a female donor with ankylosing spondylitis or in good health (not recorded which).

This clonotype was counted at least ten times. The chain employs TRBV5-1 and TRBJ1-3; no reliable D call. The germline CDR1 and CDR2 sequences are SGHRS and YFSETQ. The CDR3 runs 13 residues. Deletions cut 4 bases from V and 8 bases from J, with 13 bases between. The CDR3 DNA is TGCGCCAGCAGCCAGCAGGAGGAGGACACCATATATTTT. It codes for CASSQQEEDTIYF.

This clonotype came up many times. The V gene is TRBV4-1, the J gene TRBJ2-7, with 7 bases identical to TRBD2. The CDR3 runs 16 residues. Per the germline V gene, CDR1 is MGHRA and CDR2 is YSYEKL. The junction had 10 bases not matched to a gene; V was cut back by 3 bases and J by 2 bases. The CDR3 region is CASSHPGLGGPYEQYF. CDR3 coding DNA: TGCGCCAGCAGCCATCCCGGACTAGGAGGACCCTACGAGCAGTACTTC.

This clonotype showed up just a few times. The rearrangement joins TRBV11-1 to TRBJ2-7; 9 bases agree with TRBD1. Per germline, CDR1 SGHAT and CDR2 FQDESV (reference sequence). CDR3 length equals 18 residues. Trimming cost V 4 bases and J 2 bases; bases outside gene matches: 15. CDR3 in amino acids: CASSSPPGTGPHAYEQYF. For the CDR3, the DNA is TGTGCCAGCAGCTCTCCCCCCGGGACAGGGCCTCACGCCTACGAGCAGTACTTC.

This clonotype was detected ten times or more. CDR3 protein: CSAREGQGPYNSPLHF. CDR3 DNA: TGCAGTGCTAGAGAGGGACAGGGGCCCTATAATTCACCCCTCCACTTT. The V gene is TRBV20-1, the J gene TRBJ1-6; TRBD1 matches 10 bases. Germline CDR1 reads DFQATT; CDR2 reads SNEGSKA (reference sequence). After removal of 0 bases from V and 2 bases from J, the junction contained 1 base not matched to a gene. This CDR3 comprises 16 residues.

At least ten counts were recorded for this clonotype. CDR3 region: CASSSWTVTGELFF. In DNA, the CDR3 is TGCGCCAGCAGCTCCTGGACTGTCACCGGGGAGCTGTTTTTT. The chain has TRBV5-1 and TRBJ2-2, with a weak D call TRBD2 (5 bases). The germline V and J ends were trimmed by 3 bases and 4 bases, with 10 bases remaining between them. CDR1 and CDR2 (germline): SGHRS, YFSETQ. This CDR3 is built from 14 residues.

In this sample, this clonotype turned up many times. The genes are TRBV20-1 and TRBJ1-1; D uncertain. Germline V CDR1 and CDR2: DFQATT, SNEGSKA (reference sequence). V lost 6 bases to trimming and J lost 4 bases, with 18 bases between them. The CDR3 spans 14 residues. The CDR3: CSALLSGGSTEAFF. The CDR3 region has the DNA TGCAGTGCCCTCCTCTCAGGCGGGAGCACTGAAGCTTTCTTT.

This clonotype was recorded many times. The chain joins TRBV5-5 to TRBJ1-2, with D unresolved. The length of the CDR3 is 16 residues. V was clipped by 0 bases and J by 4 bases, with 16 bases between them. The germline gives CDR1 SGHKS, CDR2 YYEKEE (reference sequence). This CDR3 reads CASSLDLASLGYGYTF. The CDR3 DNA reads as TGTGCCAGCAGCTTGGATTTGGCATCCCTAGGCTATGGCTACACCTTC.

This clonotype was observed many times. The V and J genes are TRBV20-1 and TRBJ2-1; 8 nucleotides agree with TRBD1. Germline V gene lookup returns CDR1 DFQATT and CDR2 SNEGSKA (reference sequence). CDR3 length equals 13 residues. The V and J ends lost 6 bases and 7 bases, in that order; junction bases with no gene match: 8. The CDR3 DNA is TGCAGTGCGAGGGACAGGATAACGAATGAGCAGTTCTTC. Its translation is CSARDRITNEQFF.

This clonotype appeared many times. V usage is TRBV5-1 and J usage is TRBJ2-7, with 10 nucleotides matching TRBD2. The CDR3 spans 15 residues. Trimming cost V 6 bases and J 3 bases; bases outside gene matches: 9. CDR1 is SGHRS, CDR2 YFSETQ, per germline. CDR3 amino acids: CASKSSLAGIYEQYF. The CDR3 bases are TGCGCCAGCAAGAGCTCACTAGCGGGGATCTACGAGCAGTACTTC.

This clonotype has ten or more counts. The rearrangement joins TRBV7-9 to TRBJ2-1; a possible D gene is TRBD1 (5 bases). CDR1 and CDR2 (germline): SEHNR, FQNEAQ (reference sequence). The CDR3 length is 17 residues. The V gene lost 2 bases and the J gene lost 0 bases, with 14 bases spanning the gap. The CDR3 is CASSLPPEGDSYNEQFF. CDR3 DNA sequence: TGTGCCAGCAGCTTACCCCCTGAAGGGGACTCCTACAATGAGCAGTTCTTC.

This clonotype was observed at least ten times. The gene calls are TRBV9 and TRBJ2-7, with D unresolved. Per the germline V gene, CDR1 is SGDLS and CDR2 is YYNGEE. V was clipped by 0 bases and J by 0 bases, with 10 bases between them. The CDR3 length is 15 residues. The CDR3: CASSVDPVSSYEQYF. The CDR3 DNA sequence: TGTGCCAGCAGCGTAGATCCGGTAAGCTCCTACGAGCAGTACTTC.

Ten or more counts support this clonotype. The genes are TRBV10-3 and TRBJ2-1; D is possibly TRBD1 (5 bases). Germline V gives CDR1 ENHRY, CDR2 SYGVKD. V lost 0 bases and J 6 bases, leaving 12 bases between the germline ends. The CDR3 runs to 15 residues. CDR3 protein: CAISESMAGSNEQFF. Here the CDR3 DNA reads TGTGCCATCAGTGAGTCGATGGCAGGGTCCAATGAGCAGTTCTTC.

This clonotype was detected many times. J is TRBJ2-3 and V is TRBV5-1; D possibly corresponds to TRBD2 (6 bases). From germline, CDR1 is SGHRS and CDR2 YFSETQ. V lost 4 bases and J lost 4, with 16 bases in between. CDR3 length: 15 amino acids. The CDR3: CASSMGLQGADTQYF. CDR3 DNA: TGCGCCAGCAGCATGGGACTCCAAGGGGCAGATACGCAGTATTTT.

This clonotype was observed at least ten times. V and J are TRBV7-2 and TRBJ1-6; 9 nucleotides agree with TRBD1. Germline loops: CDR1 SGHTA, CDR2 FQGNSA. This CDR3 region has 15 residues. V gave up 5 bases and J gave up 7 bases; unmatched junction bases: 6. CDR3: CASSQDRGYNSPLHF. The CDR3, as DNA: TGTGCCAGCAGCCAAGACAGGGGGTACAATTCACCCCTCCACTTT.

This clonotype was detected ten times or more. This sequence joins TRBV12-3 or TRBV12-4 and TRBJ2-5; D is perhaps TRBD2 (6 bases). The CDR3 is 17 residues long. The ends were cut back, 7 bases at V and 4 bases at J, with 25 bases in the middle. Here the CDR3 DNA reads TGTGCCAGCATTGGAGGGGTCCTCGGACCAGTTCGAGAGACCCAGTACTTC. It specifies CASIGGVLGPVRETQYF.

This clonotype was observed many times. The rearrangement links TRBV7-9 to TRBJ2-1; D not certain. Germline assignment: CDR1 SEHNR and CDR2 FQNEAQ (reference sequence). Trimming took 6 bases from V and 9 from J, leaving 18 bases between them. The CDR3 sequence is 14 residues long. The CDR3 is CASSSRFTSSEQFF. In DNA, the CDR3 is TGTGCCAGCAGTTCCCGGTTCACAAGTAGTGAGCAGTTCTTC.